This TCR beta chain is from a study of a mutant IDH1 vaccine in newly diagnosed glioma. Turning to the study itself: Patients under treatment included 62.5% males and 37.5% females and had a mean age of approximately 40 years.

The V end lost 3 bases, the J end lost 5 bases, and 17 bases lay between the germline ends. Germline V gene lookup returns CDR1 MNHNS and CDR2 SASEGT. CDR3 length equals 16 residues. TCRdb keeps only in-frame clones here, not all; method: immunoSEQ multiplex PCR. The data hold more than 40,000 clones, with 85% to 90% observed a single time. Details on this clone: Antigen: not known.

As to time point: week 35, safety follow-up. The investigators gave 300 ug of mutant IDH1 20-mer peptide in each vaccine dose, together with topical imiquimod. The TCR was taken from a woman aged 40 to 49 with glioma. The sample was PBMCs, taken from a glioma patient whose treatment included an IDH1 peptide vaccine. The chain has TRBV6-1 and TRBJ1-5; D not resolved. CDR3 DNA sequence: TGTGCCAGCAGTGATTTTGTCACCGGGAGAGATCAGCCCCAGCATTTT. This encodes CASSDFVTGRDQPQHF.